The 23 T cell receptor beta chains below all came from one sample that was sequenced in a study of control samples from healthy donors and cancer patients. The table came from immunoSEQ multiplex PCR; TCRdb's copy has only in-frame clones and leaves some out. This table holds approximately 110,000 clones, approximately 90% found once. The sample taken for sequencing was blood. The source is a woman aged 45-65 years in good health.

V gene TRBV7-2 combines with J gene TRBJ1-5; D unclear. Germline values: CDR1 SGHTA, CDR2 FQGNSA. Trimming cost V 1 base and J 1 base, with 11 bases left between them. The CDR3 runs to 16 residues. CDR3 in amino acids: CASSLEPSQSNQPQHF. The CDR3 coding sequence is TGTGCCAGCAGCTTAGAACCGTCACAAAGCAATCAGCCCCAGCATTTT. The variable domain in full, completed from reference TRBV7-2 and TRBJ1-5, reads GAGVSQSPSNKVTEKGKDVELRCDPISGHTALYWYRQSLGQGLEFLIYFQGNSAPDKSGLPSDRFSAERTGGSVSTLTIQRTQQEDSAVYLCASSLEPSQSNQPQHFGDGTRLSIL.

The chain is built from TRBV30 and TRBJ1-6; a possible D gene is TRBD1 (6 bases). The CDR3 runs to 13 residues. The V end lost 5 bases, the J end lost 9 bases, and 14 bases lay between the germline ends. The germline CDR1 and CDR2 sequences are GTSNPN and SVGIG (reference sequence). The CDR3 region has the DNA TGTGCCTGGGGACAGTCATACTTTTCACCCCTCCACTTT. Translated, it gives CAWGQSYFSPLHF.

CDR3 residues: CASSRGVLTEAFF. For the CDR3, the DNA is TGTGCCAGCAGCCGTGGAGTTCTCACTGAAGCTTTCTTT. The gene calls are TRBV14 and TRBJ1-1; D remains unclear. Trimming shortened V by 4 bases and J by 4 bases, and 10 bases separated the two germline ends. Per the germline V gene, CDR1 is SGHDN and CDR2 is FVKESK. This CDR3 has 13 residues.

This chain joins TRBV5-1 and TRBJ1-3; D unclear. Germline values: CDR1 SGHRS, CDR2 YFSETQ. The V gene lost 4 bases and the J gene lost 4 bases, with 12 bases spanning the gap. This CDR3 spans 14 amino acids. The CDR3 DNA reads TGCGCCAGCAGCCCGGGATCGGGAGGAAACACCATATATTTT. The encoded protein is CASSPGSGGNTIYF.

The gene calls are TRBV10-3 and TRBJ1-1, with 8 bases aligning to TRBD1. CDR1 and CDR2 from the germline V gene are ENHRY and SYGVKD. The CDR3 is 14 amino acids. The junction had 2 bases not matched to a gene; V was cut back by 4 bases and J by 1 base. The CDR3 bases are TGTGCCATCAGTGGGACAGGGAGGAACACTGAAGCTTTCTTT. Translated: CAISGTGRNTEAFF.

This clone was recorded once. The chain recombines TRBV7-3 with TRBJ1-1, with a possible D match to TRBD1 (6 bases). CDR1 and CDR2 (germline): SGHTA, FQGTGA. CDR3 length equals 12 residues. The germline V and J ends were trimmed by 4 bases and 9 bases, with 12 bases remaining between them. The CDR3 coding sequence is TGTGCCAGCAGCTCCGGACAGAATCAAGCTTTCTTT. Its translation: CASSSGQNQAFF.

The gene calls are TRBV3-1 (or the pseudogene TRBV3-2) and TRBJ1-2; 8 positions match TRBD1. The CDR3 consists of 13 residues. Germline CDR1 reads LGHDT; CDR2 reads YNNKEL (reference sequence). V gave up 4 bases and J gave up 2 bases; unmatched junction bases: 0. The CDR3: CASSRQGNYGYTF. DNA of the CDR3: TGTGCCAGCAGCCGACAGGGGAACTATGGCTACACCTTC.

This clone is a singleton in its sample. The CDR3 DNA reads TGTGCCAGCAGCCTACTAGCGGGGGGGTACAATGAGCAGTTCTTC. Amino acids: CASSLLAGGYNEQFF. The gene calls are TRBV7-9 and TRBJ2-1, with 13 positions matching TRBD2. Per the germline V gene, CDR1 is SEHNR and CDR2 is FQNEAQ (reference sequence). The CDR3 is 15 amino acids. After removal of 5 bases from V and 4 bases from J, the junction contained 2 bases not matched to a gene.

The chain employs TRBV7-2 and TRBJ1-1, with 7 positions matching TRBD1. Germline V gene data show CDR1 as SGHTA and CDR2 as FQGNSA. With 3 bases clipped from V and 4 bases from J, the junction kept 2 bases outside the gene matches. The CDR3 extends over 13 amino acids. CDR3 sequence (DNA): TGTGCCAGCAGCTTCGACAGGGCCACTGAAGCTTTCTTT. Its translation: CASSFDRATEAFF.

The gene calls are TRBV2 and TRBJ2-4, with D perhaps given as TRBD1 or TRBD2 (6 bases each). V shed 4 bases and J shed 1 base, with 11 bases lying between them. CDR1 and CDR2 from the germline V gene are SNHLY and FYNNEI. This CDR3 is 15 amino acids long. The CDR3: CASSGGATAKNIQYF. CDR3 bases: TGTGCCAGCAGTGGGGGGGCCACGGCCAAAAACATTCAGTACTTC.

The chain employs TRBV6-2 or TRBV6-3 and TRBJ2-3; either TRBD1 or TRBD2 may supply D (5 bases each). The CDR3 totals 15 residues. Germline V gene sequence: CDR1 MNHEY, CDR2 SVGEGT. V gave up 7 bases and J gave up 4 bases, with 18 bases separating them. The CDR3 DNA reads TGTGCCAGCACCCCGTGGGGCCAGGGAGCAGATACGCAGTATTTT. Translating gives CASTPWGQGADTQYF.

The chain is built from TRBV30 and TRBJ2-3; 12 nucleotides match TRBD2. The CDR3 runs 18 residues. The germline gives CDR1 GTSNPN, CDR2 SVGIG (reference sequence). Unmatched junction bases numbered 13, after V lost 3 bases and J lost 3 bases. The CDR3 loop reads CAWSVGLAGGPGTDTQYF. CDR3 nucleotide sequence: TGTGCCTGGAGCGTAGGGCTAGCGGGGGGGCCTGGTACAGATACGCAGTATTTT.

The genes are TRBV5-1 and TRBJ2-1, with 9 bases lining up with TRBD2. Unmatched junction bases numbered 14, after V lost 4 bases and J lost 9 bases. The CDR3 runs 16 residues. The V gene's germline CDR1 is SGHRS and CDR2 YFSETQ. The CDR3 coding sequence is TGCGCCAGCAGCCCTAGGGGGGCTAGCGGGGAGAGTGAGCAGTTCTTC. Protein: CASSPRGASGESEQFF. Filled out from reference TRBV5-1 and TRBJ2-1, the complete variable domain reads KAGVTQTPRYLIKTRGQQVTLSCSPISGHRSVSWYQQTPGQGLQFLFEYFSETQRNKGNFPGRFSGRQFSNSRSEMNVSTLELGDSALYLCASSPRGASGESEQFFGPGTRLTVL.

This chain joins TRBV6-5 and TRBJ1-1; D perhaps matches TRBD1 (5 bases). With 5 bases removed from V and 1 base from J, the gap between germline ends came to 11 bases. Germline V gene data show CDR1 as MNHEY and CDR2 as SVGAGI. The CDR3 consists of 14 residues. CDR3 nucleotides: TGTGCCAGCAGTAAGGGACCTCAGAACACTGAAGCTTTCTTT. Translated: CASSKGPQNTEAFF.

The chain has TRBV10-2 and TRBJ1-4; D uncertain. CDR1 and CDR2 from the germline V gene are WSHSY and SAAADI. V was trimmed by 3 bases and J by 6 bases, leaving 8 bases between them. The CDR3 is made up of 13 amino acids. The CDR3 loop reads CASSDNTDEKLFF. The CDR3 DNA follows: TGCGCCAGCAGTGACAACACAGATGAAAAACTGTTTTTT.

V is TRBV18 and J is TRBJ1-6; D gene unclear. CDR1 is KGHSH, CDR2 LQKENI, per germline. This CDR3 spans 14 amino acids. V was pared by 2 bases and J by 10 bases, with 12 bases between. CDR3 loop: CASSPGGIRSPLHF. The CDR3 coding sequence is TGTGCCAGCTCACCAGGCGGGATTAGATCACCCCTCCACTTT.

This chain links TRBV5-1 with TRBJ2-5, with unresolved D. Germline V CDR1 and CDR2: SGHRS, YFSETQ. CDR3 size: 13 residues. Trimming cost V 5 bases and J 4 bases, with 12 bases left between them. The CDR3 DNA reads as TGCGCCAGCAGTAGTGGAGCCTTAGAGACCCAGTACTTC. Translated: CASSSGALETQYF.

This clone was recorded only once. CDR3 amino acids: CASIPGRINEQFF. CDR3 nucleotides: TGTGCCAGCATACCCGGCAGGATCAATGAGCAGTTCTTC. The chain has TRBV2 and TRBJ2-1; no firm D call. The CDR3 has 13 residues. Germline loops: CDR1 SNHLY, CDR2 FYNNEI. Trimming cost V 7 bases and J 6 bases, with 13 bases left between them.

This clone has a single count. The chain combines TRBV7-6 with TRBJ1-1; the D is unclear. The germline CDR1 and CDR2 sequences are SGHVS and FNYEAQ. With 1 base removed from V and 1 base from J, the gap between germline ends came to 10 bases. The CDR3 extends over 15 amino acids. In nucleotides, the CDR3 is TGTGCCAGCAGCTTAGGTTACGGTAAGAACACTGAAGCTTTCTTT. Translating it yields CASSLGYGKNTEAFF.

This CDR3 reads CASKREGGSYNEQFF. The CDR3 DNA follows: TGTGCCAGCAAGCGGGAGGGGGGCTCCTACAATGAGCAGTTCTTC. The J gene is TRBJ2-1, the V gene TRBV2; 10 bases agree with TRBD2. Germline CDR1 SNHLY, CDR2 FYNNEI. The CDR3 consists of 15 residues. V shed 7 bases and J 0 bases; nucleotides not matched to a gene: 3.

The CDR3 DNA follows: TGTGCCAGCAGCCACGAAGGGTGGGGGTTCAATGAGCAGTTCTTC. Protein: CASSHEGWGFNEQFF. This rearrangement joins TRBV3-1 (or the pseudogene TRBV3-2) to TRBJ2-1; D tentatively fits TRBD1 or TRBD2 (5 bases each). Germline-derived CDR1 and CDR2 are LGHDT and YNNKEL (reference sequence). The CDR3 spans 15 residues. V was cut by 3 bases and J by 6 bases, with 15 bases left in between.

This clone was seen only a few times. The CDR3 loop reads CASSPPGQANQPQHF. CDR3 DNA sequence: TGTGCCAGCTCACCACCGGGGCAAGCGAATCAGCCCCAGCATTTT. The J gene is TRBJ1-5, the V gene TRBV18, with TRBD1 as a possible D gene (5 bases). The V end lost 0 bases, the J end lost 4 bases, and 10 bases lay between the germline ends. Germline-derived CDR1 and CDR2 are KGHSH and LQKENI. This CDR3 is 15 amino acids long.

This chain joins TRBV5-1 and TRBJ2-2; D gene ambiguous. The V gene lost 3 bases and the J gene lost 6 bases, with 9 bases spanning the gap. CDR3 length: 13 residues. The V gene's germline CDR1 is SGHRS and CDR2 YFSETQ. The CDR3 nucleotides read TGCGCCAGCAGCTCACCGACGCCCGGGGAGCTGTTTTTT. It is translated as CASSSPTPGELFF.